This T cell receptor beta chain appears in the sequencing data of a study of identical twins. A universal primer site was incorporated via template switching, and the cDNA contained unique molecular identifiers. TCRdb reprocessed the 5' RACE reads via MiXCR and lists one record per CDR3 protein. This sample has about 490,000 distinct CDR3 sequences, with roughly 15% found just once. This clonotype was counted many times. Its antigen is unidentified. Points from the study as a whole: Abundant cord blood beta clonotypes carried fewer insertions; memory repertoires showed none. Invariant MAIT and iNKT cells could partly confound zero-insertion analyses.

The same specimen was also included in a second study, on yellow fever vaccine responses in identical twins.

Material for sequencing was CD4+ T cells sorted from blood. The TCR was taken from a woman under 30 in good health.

DNA for the CDR3: TGTGCCAGCAGCTTAGTTCTAGCGGGAGAAAATGAGCAGTTCTTC. Residues: CASSLVLAGENEQFF. The V gene is TRBV7-9, the J gene TRBJ2-1, with 10 nucleotides matching TRBD2. The V gene's germline CDR1 is SEHNR and CDR2 FQNEAQ (reference sequence). The CDR3 loop spans 15 amino acids. With V trimmed by 1 base and J by 7 bases, 4 bases remained unmatched.